The T cell receptor (beta chain) under discussion was sequenced for a study of T-cell memory formation after mild COVID-19. Study results and limitations: The finding that pre-infection memory included some responding clones suggested that cross-reactive memory joined.

Per germline, CDR1 SEHNR and CDR2 FQNEAQ (reference sequence). This CDR3 is 14 amino acids long. V lost 1 base to trimming and J lost 5 bases, with 11 bases between them. As concerns this clonotype: Its antigen remains unknown.

TCRdb ran MiXCR on the 5' RACE reads and lists one entry per CDR3 protein. This sample yields fewer than 350,000 distinct CDR3 sequences, of which roughly 18% are seen a single time; approximately 22% belongs to the top ten. This TCR was sampled from a young man who had mild COVID-19 (a few samples of this study predate the infection). Cell type and time point are not known. The chain has TRBV7-9 and TRBJ2-5; D gene ambiguous. The sample comprised PBMCs or a T cell subset sorted from them (not recorded which). In DNA, the CDR3 is TGTGCCAGCAGCTTAGGGGTAGACACGGAGACCCAGTACTTC. Residues: CASSLGVDTETQYF. The full variable domain, with the rest looked up from reference TRBV7-9 and TRBJ2-5, is DTGVSQNPRHKITKRGQNVTFRCDPISEHNRLYWYRQTLGQGPEFLTYFQNEAQLEKSRLLSDRFSAERPKGSFSTLEIQRTEQGDSAMYLCASSLGVDTETQYFGPGTRLLVL.